This is a list of T cell receptor beta chains from one sample in a study of T cells in Graves' hyperthyroidism and ophthalmopathy. TCRdb re-called the multiplex PCR reads with MiXCR, one entry per CDR3 protein. The table includes about 700,000 distinct CDR3 sequences, 12% to 15% detected once. Sequenced input: blood. The receptors were sampled from a young woman with Graves' hyperthyroidism. The CDR3 runs from the conserved cysteine through the conserved F or W. Clone size, where shown, is once, few, many, or a class for clones that have expanded.

cdr3_aa v_call clone_size cdr3_length
CASRTGTGATEAFF TRBV3-1 many 14
CASSQDSLPRTGERNEKLFF TRBV4-1 . 20
CASSQVNWGPQHF TRBV3-1 many 13
CATSAQTGTNTGELFF TRBV24-1 many 16
CASSLAGTPNTGELFF TRBV7-3 few 16
CASSAFQETQYF TRBV19 many 12
CASSIAGPHEQFF TRBV9 . 13
CASSLSLWEGQSYNEQFF TRBV5-1 few 18
CASSNLMVAKNIQYF TRBV3-1 few 15
CASSPSGGGNQPQHF TRBV9 few 15
CASSQVRSGLNTGELFF TRBV4-1 . 17
CATHGSSRFSGRGYTF TRBV19 . 16
CASSLELAGAEEQYF TRBV5-5 . 15
CASSMGGSGYNEQFF TRBV19 few 15
CASSLGAVSGDEQFF TRBV7-8 . 15
CASSPGFGPITDTQYF TRBV18 many 16
CASSFDWISYNEQFF TRBV12-3/TRBV12-4 . 15
CASSILTGQGSGELFF TRBV19 few 16
CASSAGTGAEAFF TRBV18 many 13
CASNPSSGRAYEQYF TRBV19 . 15
CASSLLAGSPDTQYF TRBV27 many 15
CATGPGLAARLDTQYF TRBV24-1 many 16
CASSQGLQVGDYGYTF TRBV4-3 once 16
CATSNPGQRFYEQYF TRBV24-1 . 15
CASSPPGTGGKQFF TRBV12-3/TRBV12-4 . 14
CASSIASGRGYEQFF TRBV5-1 many 15
CASSYVAGGFTEAFF TRBV6-6 . 15
CASGFMNTEAFF TRBV30 many 12
CASSYGDRIYNEQFF TRBV6-1 . 15
CASSLGLEVQETQYF TRBV7-9 many 15
CAWERTGGPGFNSPLHF TRBV30 few 17
CSAEGRLAGTSYNEQFF TRBV29-1 . 17
CASRNDGTLSSYEQYF TRBV2 . 16
CASRGDSRYAEAFF TRBV7-9 . 14
CASSEIWRGQKSNEKLFF TRBV6-1 . 18
CASSSRPGAGRDTDTQYF TRBV18 . 18
CASSLVTSGENTGELFF TRBV7-9 . 17
CASRPNPGQGISWNQPQHF TRBV19 . 19
CAWTRDRGGNYGYTF TRBV30 many 15
CASRGSEYSPLHF TRBV2 . 13
CATSDSSGGNQPQHF TRBV24-1 few 15
CASSSGDRGYGEQFF TRBV12-3/TRBV12-4 few 15
CASSGVGEQFF TRBV9 . 11
CASSPPTGSNSPLHF TRBV18 many 15
CASNPTGGITGELFF TRBV2 many 15
CASSSPTGGDETQYF TRBV7-9 many 15
CASTLGGGHDQPQHF TRBV7-9 many 15
CASSRGQGELQPQHF TRBV2 many 15
CASSISPDREAFF TRBV9 many 13
CASSRRPHGYTF TRBV28 . 12
CASSPRGSVEQYF TRBV11-3 few 13
CASSHPTGKLYNEQFF TRBV3-1 many 16
CAGSSGQNEQYF TRBV2 once 12
CATRAGGWNEQYF TRBV15 few 13